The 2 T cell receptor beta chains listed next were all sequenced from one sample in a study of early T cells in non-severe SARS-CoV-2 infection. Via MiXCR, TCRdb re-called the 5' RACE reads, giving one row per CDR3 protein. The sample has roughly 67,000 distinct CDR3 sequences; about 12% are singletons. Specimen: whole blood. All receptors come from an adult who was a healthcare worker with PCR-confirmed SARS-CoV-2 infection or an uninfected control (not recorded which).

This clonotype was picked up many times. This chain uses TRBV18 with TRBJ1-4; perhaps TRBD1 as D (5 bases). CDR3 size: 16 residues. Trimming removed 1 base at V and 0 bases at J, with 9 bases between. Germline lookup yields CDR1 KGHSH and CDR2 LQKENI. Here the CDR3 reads CASSPRQGTTNEKLFF. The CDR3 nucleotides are TGTGCCAGCTCACCACGTCAGGGAACAACTAATGAAAAACTGTTTTTT.

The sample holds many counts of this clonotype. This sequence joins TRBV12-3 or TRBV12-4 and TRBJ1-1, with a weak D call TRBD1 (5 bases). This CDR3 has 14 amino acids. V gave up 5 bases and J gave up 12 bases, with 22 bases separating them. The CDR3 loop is CASSRARVAVETFF. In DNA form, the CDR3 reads TGTGCCAGCAGTCGGGCCAGGGTAGCGGTTGAGACTTTCTTT.